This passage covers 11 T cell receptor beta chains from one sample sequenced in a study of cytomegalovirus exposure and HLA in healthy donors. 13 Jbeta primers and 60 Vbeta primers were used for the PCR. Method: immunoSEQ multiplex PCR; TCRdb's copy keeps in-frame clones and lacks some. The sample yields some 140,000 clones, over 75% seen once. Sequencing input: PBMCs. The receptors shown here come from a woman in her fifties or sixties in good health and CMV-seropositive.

CDR3 in amino acids: CASSLTLSGGNTDTQYF. CDR3 sequence (DNA): TGCGCCAGCAGCTTAACTCTAAGCGGGGGGAACACAGATACGCAGTATTTT. V is TRBV5-1 and J is TRBJ2-3; the match to TRBD2 covers 9 bases. Losses at the gene ends were 2 bases for V and 2 bases for J; bases not matched to a gene: 9. CDR1 is SGHRS, CDR2 YFSETQ, per germline. This CDR3 has 17 amino acids.

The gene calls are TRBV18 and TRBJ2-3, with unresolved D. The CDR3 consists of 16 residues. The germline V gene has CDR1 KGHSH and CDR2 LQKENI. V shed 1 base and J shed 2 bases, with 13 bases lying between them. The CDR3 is CASSPLRNRNTDTQYF. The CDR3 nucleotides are TGTGCCAGCTCACCACTGCGGAATAGGAACACAGATACGCAGTATTTT.

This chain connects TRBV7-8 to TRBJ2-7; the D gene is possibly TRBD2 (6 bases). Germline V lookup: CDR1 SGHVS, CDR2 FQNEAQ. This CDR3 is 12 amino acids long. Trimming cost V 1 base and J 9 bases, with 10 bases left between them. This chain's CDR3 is CASSLVPGVQYF. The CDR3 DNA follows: TGTGCCAGCAGCTTAGTTCCGGGGGTGCAGTACTTC.

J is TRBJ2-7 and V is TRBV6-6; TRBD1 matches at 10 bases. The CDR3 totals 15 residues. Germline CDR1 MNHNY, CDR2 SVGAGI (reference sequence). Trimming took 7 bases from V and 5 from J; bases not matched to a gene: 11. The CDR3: CASTLSPGQGNEQYF. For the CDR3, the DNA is TGTGCCAGCACCCTCTCTCCGGGACAGGGGAACGAGCAGTACTTC.

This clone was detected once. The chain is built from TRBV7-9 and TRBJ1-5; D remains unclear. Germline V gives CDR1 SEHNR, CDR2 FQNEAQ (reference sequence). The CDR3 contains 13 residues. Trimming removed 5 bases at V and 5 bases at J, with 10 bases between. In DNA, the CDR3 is TGTGCCAGCAGCATACAAGAGGATCAGCCCCAGCATTTT. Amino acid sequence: CASSIQEDQPQHF.

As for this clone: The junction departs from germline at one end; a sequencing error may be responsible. CDR3 loop: CASSLEAGGTQYF. CDR3 DNA sequence: TGCGCCAGCAGTTTGGAGGCGGGGGGGACCCAGTACTTC. The rearrangement links TRBV5-1 to TRBJ2-5; 8 nucleotides line up with TRBD2. There are 13 residues in the CDR3. Germline V CDR1 and CDR2: SGHRS, YFSETQ.

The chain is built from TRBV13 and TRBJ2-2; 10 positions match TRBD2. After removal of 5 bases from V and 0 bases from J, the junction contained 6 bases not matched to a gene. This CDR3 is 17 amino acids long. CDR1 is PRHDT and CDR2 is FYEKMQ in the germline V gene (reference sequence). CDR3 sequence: CASSRSLAGANTGELFF. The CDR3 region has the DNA TGTGCCAGCAGCCGTTCCCTAGCGGGGGCGAACACCGGGGAGCTGTTTTTT.

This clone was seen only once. CDR3 protein: CASSLAGQGGTEAFF. The CDR3 DNA reads as TGCGCCAGCAGCTTGGCCGGGCAGGGCGGCACTGAAGCTTTCTTT. The chain couples TRBV5-1 to TRBJ1-1; maybe TRBD1 (5 bases). Trimming removed 0 bases from V and 4 bases from J, with 13 bases in between. The CDR3 is 15 residues long. Germline V gives CDR1 SGHRS, CDR2 YFSETQ. Drawing the rest from reference TRBV5-1 and TRBJ1-1, the complete variable domain is KAGVTQTPRYLIKTRGQQVTLSCSPISGHRSVSWYQQTPGQGLQFLFEYFSETQRNKGNFPGRFSGRQFSNSRSEMNVSTLELGDSALYLCASSLAGQGGTEAFFGQGTRLTVV.

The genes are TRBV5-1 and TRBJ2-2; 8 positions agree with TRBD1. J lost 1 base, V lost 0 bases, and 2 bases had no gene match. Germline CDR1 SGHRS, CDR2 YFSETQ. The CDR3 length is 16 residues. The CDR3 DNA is TGCGCCAGCAGCTTGGAGGGGACAGGGAACACCGGGGAGCTGTTTTTT. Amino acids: CASSLEGTGNTGELFF.

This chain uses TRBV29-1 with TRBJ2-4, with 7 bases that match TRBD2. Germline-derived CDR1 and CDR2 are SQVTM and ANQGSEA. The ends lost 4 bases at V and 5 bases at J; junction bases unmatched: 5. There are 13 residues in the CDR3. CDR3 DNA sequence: TGCAGCGTTGGAGCAAGCGGGGAAAACATTCAGTACTTC. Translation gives CSVGASGENIQYF. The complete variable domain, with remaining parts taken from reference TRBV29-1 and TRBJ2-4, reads SAVISQKPSRDICQRGTSLTIQCQVDSQVTMMFWYRQQPGQSLTLIATANQGSEATYESGFVIDKFPISRPNLTFSTLTVSNMSPEDSSIYLCSVGASGENIQYFGAGTRLSVL.

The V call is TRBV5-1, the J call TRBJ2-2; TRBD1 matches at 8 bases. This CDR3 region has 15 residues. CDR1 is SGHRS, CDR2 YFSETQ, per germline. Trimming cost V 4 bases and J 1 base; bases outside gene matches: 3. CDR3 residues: CASSPQGGNTGELFF. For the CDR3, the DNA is TGCGCCAGCAGCCCACAGGGGGGGAACACCGGGGAGCTGTTTTTT.